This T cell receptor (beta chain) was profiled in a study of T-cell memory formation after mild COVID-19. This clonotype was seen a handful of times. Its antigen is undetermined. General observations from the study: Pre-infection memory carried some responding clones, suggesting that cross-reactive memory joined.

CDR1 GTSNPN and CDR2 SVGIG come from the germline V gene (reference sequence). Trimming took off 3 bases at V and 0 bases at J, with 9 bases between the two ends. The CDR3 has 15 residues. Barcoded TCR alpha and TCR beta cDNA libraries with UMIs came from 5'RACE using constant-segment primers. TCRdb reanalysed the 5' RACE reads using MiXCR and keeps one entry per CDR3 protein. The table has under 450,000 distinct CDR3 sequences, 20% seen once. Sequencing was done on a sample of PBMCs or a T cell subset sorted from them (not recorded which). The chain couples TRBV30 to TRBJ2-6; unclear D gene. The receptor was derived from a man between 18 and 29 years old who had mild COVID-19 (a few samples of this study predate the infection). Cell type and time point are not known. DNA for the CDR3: TGTGCCTGGAGCCCCACTTACTCTGGGGCCAACGTCCTGACTTTC. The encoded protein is CAWSPTYSGANVLTF.